These 30 T cell receptor beta chains were all obtained from the same sample, sequenced in a study of T-cell reconstitution after alpha-beta-depleted transplantation in children. A library of TCRbeta sequences, prepared with unique molecular identifiers, was generated. TCRdb analysed the PCR reads with MiXCR anew, one entry per CDR3 protein. The sample includes 400,000 to 550,000 distinct CDR3 sequences, more than 9% of them seen just once. The source was PBMCs, collected before TCRalphabeta/CD19-depleted stem cell transplant. These TCRs come from a child aged 2-15 years with inherited bone marrow failure, due to receive a stem cell transplant.

This clonotype was recorded at least ten times. The rearrangement links TRBV20-1 to TRBJ1-5, with D maybe TRBD1 (6 bases). Germline V gives CDR1 DFQATT, CDR2 SNEGSKA (reference sequence). CDR3 length equals 16 residues. V gave up 5 bases and J gave up 0 bases, with 17 bases separating them. The CDR3 is CSAWTPKQGSNQPQHF. CDR3 sequence (DNA): TGCAGTGCTTGGACACCAAAACAGGGTAGCAATCAGCCCCAGCATTTT.

The chain employs TRBV6-2 or TRBV6-3 and TRBJ2-1; 8 bases are shared with TRBD2. This CDR3 contains 15 residues. The V and J ends lost 7 bases and 4 bases, in that order; junction bases with no gene match: 9. The V gene's germline CDR1 is MNHEY and CDR2 SVGEGT. The CDR3 sequence is CASTLSGSGYNEQFF. The CDR3 DNA reads TGTGCCAGCACCTTAAGCGGGAGTGGGTACAATGAGCAGTTCTTC.

This clonotype was counted a few times. The chain couples TRBV19 to TRBJ2-4; TRBD2 matches at 13 bases. CDR3 length: 19 amino acids. V was clipped by 5 bases and J by 7 bases; unmatched bases: 17. Germline V CDR1 and CDR2: LNHDA, SQIVND (reference sequence). This CDR3 reads CASSVPPQLAGGPANIQYF. CDR3 sequence (DNA): TGTGCCAGTAGTGTACCTCCTCAACTAGCGGGAGGGCCAGCGAACATTCAGTACTTC.

This clonotype was seen repeatedly, ten times or more. The chain links TRBV19 to TRBJ1-1; possible D gene TRBD1, 6 bases. CDR1 and CDR2 from the germline V gene are LNHDA and SQIVND (reference sequence). This CDR3 spans 15 amino acids. V lost 3 bases to trimming and J lost 4 bases, with 15 bases between them. In nucleotides, the CDR3 is TGTGCCAGTAGTATTTTAGGACAGCCGAGCACTGAAGCTTTCTTT. Translating gives CASSILGQPSTEAFF.

This clonotype was picked up many times. The genes are TRBV27 and TRBJ2-7; D could derive from TRBD1 or TRBD2 (6 bases each). Germline CDR1 is MNHEY and CDR2 is SMNVEV (reference sequence). The CDR3 covers 14 residues. V was pared by 5 bases and J by 9 bases, with 20 bases between. CDR3 sequence: CASSPLMMGGGQYF. The CDR3 DNA reads as TGTGCCAGCAGTCCCCTTATGATGGGGGGCGGGCAGTACTTC.

The chain employs TRBV20-1 and TRBJ2-1; unclear D gene. There are 13 residues in the CDR3. V was cut by 3 bases and J by 4 bases, with 10 bases left in between. Looked up from germline, CDR1 is DFQATT and CDR2 is SNEGSKA (reference sequence). The CDR3, as DNA: TGCAGTGCTAGGTGGGAAGGATACAATGAGCAGTTCTTC. It encodes CSARWEGYNEQFF.

This clonotype occurred many times. The genes are TRBV10-3 and TRBJ1-5; weak D call: TRBD1 (5 bases). The CDR3 consists of 14 residues. Germline values: CDR1 ENHRY, CDR2 SYGVKD. V dropped 2 bases and J dropped 6 bases, with 11 bases sitting between them. The CDR3 here is CAISEPDSRQPQHF. The DNA for the CDR3 is TGTGCCATCAGTGAGCCAGACAGCCGTCAGCCCCAGCATTTT.

This clonotype was observed a single time. Being one base from a much bigger clone, this may be a read error. The CDR3 loop reads CASSLDTGPEGSPLHF. The CDR3 coding sequence is TGTGCCAGCAGCTTAGATACAGGTCCTGAAGGTTCACCCCTCCACTTT. The chain has TRBV11-2 and TRBJ1-6; a weak D match, TRBD1 (5 bases). The CDR3 covers 16 residues. Deletions cut 0 bases from V and 9 bases from J, with 15 bases between. The V gene's germline CDR1 is SGHAT and CDR2 FQNNGV.

This clonotype was picked up many times. The V call is TRBV5-5, the J call TRBJ2-7; 10 bases line up with TRBD1. CDR3 length equals 14 residues. V shed 7 bases and J 2 bases; nucleotides not matched to a gene: 6. The germline gives CDR1 SGHKS, CDR2 YYEKEE (reference sequence). The CDR3 DNA sequence: TGTGCCAGCCAACCGGGACAGGGGCCCTACGAGCAGTACTTC. Residues: CASQPGQGPYEQYF.

This clonotype showed up many times. The chain has TRBV20-1 and TRBJ2-7; D ambiguous. The CDR3 spans 10 residues. Germline CDR1 DFQATT, CDR2 SNEGSKA (reference sequence). Trimming stripped 1 base from V and 5 bases from J, with 3 bases between. CDR3 in DNA: TGCAGTGCTAGAGCAGACGAGCAGTACTTC. Its translation is CSARADEQYF.

Note on this clonotype: A much bigger clone sits one base away, suggesting this may be a read error. The rearrangement links TRBV20-1 to TRBJ1-5; weak D call: TRBD1 (5 bases). The CDR3 runs to 15 residues. The germline V gene encodes CDR1 DFQATT and CDR2 SNEGSKA (reference sequence). CDR3 protein: CCARDPGLRNQPQHF. The CDR3 region has the DNA TGCTGTGCTAGAGACCCAGGGCTCCGTAATCAGCCCCAGCATTTT.

This clonotype was observed at least ten times. The J gene is TRBJ1-3, the V gene TRBV12-3 or TRBV12-4, with D perhaps TRBD1 (5 bases). CDR3 size: 15 residues. V shed 6 bases and J shed 2 bases, with 14 bases lying between them. The CDR3 loop is CASRGTRGAGNTIYF. The CDR3 region has the DNA TGTGCCAGCAGGGGGACGCGTGGGGCTGGAAACACCATATATTTT.

The V call is TRBV5-1, the J call TRBJ2-1, with 7 bases lining up with TRBD2. CDR1 is SGHRS and CDR2 is YFSETQ in the germline V gene. The CDR3 is 15 residues long. Unmatched junction bases numbered 8, after V lost 0 bases and J lost 8 bases. The CDR3 loop reads CASSLDLADGDEQFF. CDR3 nucleotide sequence: TGCGCCAGCAGCTTGGATCTAGCGGATGGGGATGAGCAGTTCTTC.

This clonotype has at least ten counts. This chain joins TRBV20-1 and TRBJ1-1; 10 bases align to TRBD1. The CDR3 is 13 residues long. Germline lookup yields CDR1 DFQATT and CDR2 SNEGSKA (reference sequence). Trimming removed 5 bases from V and 3 bases from J; junction bases left unmatched: 3. CDR3 sequence: CSAPGTGDTEAFF. In nucleotides, the CDR3 is TGCAGTGCTCCCGGGACAGGGGACACTGAAGCTTTCTTT.

The chain uses TRBV4-1 and TRBJ2-1, with 10 bases aligning to TRBD2. This CDR3 has 15 amino acids. V lost 2 bases to trimming and J lost 7 bases; unmatched junction nucleotides: 5. Germline assignment: CDR1 MGHRA and CDR2 YSYEKL. CDR3 sequence: CASSQSGRGWNEQFF. The CDR3 DNA sequence: TGCGCCAGCAGCCAAAGCGGGAGGGGGTGGAATGAGCAGTTCTTC.

The genes are TRBV10-3 and TRBJ2-3, with TRBD2 identical over 9 bases. J was trimmed by 4 bases and V by 3 bases; bases with no gene match: 17. The germline gives CDR1 ENHRY, CDR2 SYGVKD. The CDR3 contains 19 residues. CDR3 residues: CAISENGGLEIAGADTQYF. The CDR3 DNA reads TGTGCCATCAGTGAAAATGGGGGGCTGGAGATAGCGGGAGCAGATACGCAGTATTTT.

This clonotype occurred many times. The gene calls are TRBV12-3 or TRBV12-4 and TRBJ1-2, with a weak D call TRBD1 (5 bases). Deletions cut 6 bases from V and 6 bases from J, with 14 bases between. The CDR3 consists of 13 residues. CDR3 coding DNA: TGTGCCAGCAGCCGCGGGACCCCTGATGGCTACACCTTC. It translates to CASSRGTPDGYTF.

This clonotype came up a few times. V gene TRBV7-2 combines with J gene TRBJ1-2; the match to TRBD1 covers 7 bases. CDR3 size: 13 residues. From germline, CDR1 is SGHTA and CDR2 FQGNSA. V gave up 5 bases and J gave up 4 bases; unmatched junction bases: 4. CDR3 coding DNA: TGTGCCAGCAGCGCGACAGGGCGCTATGGCTACACCTTC. Encoded protein: CASSATGRYGYTF. Together with reference TRBV7-2 and TRBJ1-2, the CDR3 gives the full variable domain: GAGVSQSPSNKVTEKGKDVELRCDPISGHTALYWYRQSLGQGLEFLIYFQGNSAPDKSGLPSDRFSAERTGGSVSTLTIQRTQQEDSAVYLCASSATGRYGYTFGSGTRLTVV.

This clonotype has a handful of counts. V and J are TRBV7-7 and TRBJ2-1, with a weak D call TRBD2 (6 bases). CDR1 SSHAT and CDR2 FNYEAQ come from the germline V gene (reference sequence). The CDR3 runs 15 residues. Trimming removed 1 base at V and 0 bases at J, with 7 bases between. The CDR3, as DNA: TGTGCCAGCAGCTTAGAGCGGGCCTCCTACAATGAGCAGTTCTTC. Translation gives CASSLERASYNEQFF.

This clonotype was observed at least ten times. This chain joins TRBV7-2 and TRBJ1-1; D is undetermined. V lost 6 bases and J lost 8, with 19 bases in between. The CDR3 is 14 residues long. The germline V gene encodes CDR1 SGHTA and CDR2 FQGNSA. The CDR3 region has the DNA TGTGCCAGCAGTTATATCGCCATGGGGTTGGAAGCTTTCTTT. This codes for CASSYIAMGLEAFF.

The sample holds a few counts of this clonotype. V usage is TRBV27 and J usage is TRBJ2-2; D might be TRBD2 (5 bases). Deletions cut 2 bases from V and 4 bases from J, with 14 bases between. Germline V CDR1 and CDR2: MNHEY, SMNVEV (reference sequence). The CDR3 totals 16 residues. The CDR3 nucleotides read TGTGCCAGCAGTTTAAAGGCTAGCCTACGCACCGGGGAGCTGTTTTTT. Residues: CASSLKASLRTGELFF.

This clonotype was found many times. This chain uses TRBV12-3 or TRBV12-4 with TRBJ2-3; 9 nucleotides match TRBD1. This CDR3 spans 15 amino acids. The V and J ends lost 5 bases and 1 base, in that order; junction bases with no gene match: 4. The CDR3 here is CASSGQGIGTDTQYF. CDR3 sequence (DNA): TGTGCCAGCAGTGGACAGGGGATAGGCACAGATACGCAGTATTTT.

This clonotype was seen repeatedly, ten times or more. The chain carries TRBV20-1 and TRBJ2-3; possibly TRBD2 for D (6 bases). CDR1 is DFQATT, CDR2 SNEGSKA, per germline (reference sequence). The CDR3 covers 15 residues. V was trimmed by 4 bases and J by 6 bases, leaving 20 bases between them. Here the CDR3 DNA reads TGCAGTGCTACACAGTTGGGGGGTGTTATGGATACGCAGTATTTT. Translated, it gives CSATQLGGVMDTQYF.

This clonotype came up many times. This chain links TRBV20-1 with TRBJ2-3, with D maybe TRBD2 (5 bases). The V end lost 0 bases, the J end lost 1 base, and 11 bases lay between the germline ends. There are 15 residues in the CDR3. In germline, CDR1 is DFQATT, CDR2 SNEGSKA (reference sequence). CDR3 sequence (DNA): TGCAGTGCTAGAGATCACCGTAGCGGCACAGATACGCAGTATTTT. As protein: CSARDHRSGTDTQYF.

Ten or more counts support this clonotype. J is TRBJ2-7 and V is TRBV27; D call uncertain. Germline V gives CDR1 MNHEY, CDR2 SMNVEV (reference sequence). Trimming shortened V by 3 bases and J by 2 bases, and 11 bases separated the two germline ends. The CDR3 length is 14 residues. The chain's CDR3 is CASSFRPAAYEQYF. As DNA, the CDR3 is TGTGCCAGCAGTTTCCGGCCAGCTGCCTACGAGCAGTACTTC.

The sample holds a few counts of this clonotype. The chain combines TRBV27 with TRBJ2-7, with 9 bases identical to TRBD1. Germline trimming cut 5 bases from V and 4 bases from J; bases unmatched to any gene: 6. The V gene's germline CDR1 is MNHEY and CDR2 SMNVEV (reference sequence). The CDR3 runs to 14 residues. CDR3 nucleotide sequence: TGTGCCAGCAGTATGGGACAGGGAATATACGAGCAGTACTTC. Its protein is CASSMGQGIYEQYF.

This clonotype was detected many times. This chain uses TRBV4-1 with TRBJ2-6; no clear D gene. CDR1 is MGHRA, CDR2 YSYEKL, per germline. The CDR3 length is 15 residues. The ends were cut back, 8 bases at V and 0 bases at J, with 11 bases in the middle. The CDR3 loop reads CASGYTVSGANVLTF. In nucleotides, the CDR3 is TGCGCCAGCGGATACACGGTCTCTGGGGCCAACGTCCTGACTTTC.

This clonotype was counted many times. J is TRBJ1-1 and V is TRBV27, with D possibly TRBD1 on 6 matching bases. Deletions cut 5 bases from V and 3 bases from J, with 19 bases between. Germline CDR1 MNHEY, CDR2 SMNVEV (reference sequence). The CDR3 runs 16 residues. As DNA, the CDR3 is TGTGCCAGCAGTCCGTCACAGGGAGAATGGGACACTGAAGCTTTCTTT. This gives the protein CASSPSQGEWDTEAFF.

This clonotype was counted at least ten times. The chain couples TRBV20-1 to TRBJ2-7; 13 bases match TRBD2. The germline gives CDR1 DFQATT, CDR2 SNEGSKA (reference sequence). With 3 bases clipped from V and 3 bases from J, the junction kept 5 bases outside the gene matches. This CDR3 contains 15 residues. CDR3 sequence reads: CSARGLAGSYYEQYF. CDR3 nucleotide sequence: TGCAGTGCTAGGGGACTAGCGGGATCCTACTACGAGCAGTACTTC.

Regarding this clonotype: Likely a read error: the CDR3 ends without its conserved phenylalanine or tryptophan. The V gene is TRBV4-1, the J gene TRBJ2-7, with TRBD2 matching over 14 bases. The CDR3 covers 14 residues. V lost 3 bases, J lost 9 bases, and 4 bases stayed unmatched. CDR1 and CDR2 from the germline V gene are MGHRA and YSYEKL. The CDR3 DNA is TGCGCCAGCAGCCAGGAGGGACTAGCGGGGGTGCAGTACTGC. It codes for CASSQEGLAGVQYC.